This section outlines one TCR beta chain sequence together with its context. This sample is drawn from a study of blood T cell repertoires in COVID-19. Source study methods: Reference gene primer amplification yielded estimated nucleated cell counts. TCRdb keeps only in-frame clones here, not all; method: immunoSEQ multiplex PCR. D and trimming come from the DNA, and the V and J calls and clone size come from that table. The repertoire holds a few hundred thousand clones, roughly 90% seen once, with 0.95% to 1.5% in the top ten. The CDR3 extends over 14 amino acids. The V gene lost 3 bases and the J gene lost 10 bases, with 17 bases spanning the gap. The germline V gene has CDR1 SGDLS and CDR2 YYNGEE.

The sequenced sample was peripheral blood. J is TRBJ2-1 and V is TRBV9; D may be TRBD2 (5 bases). This receptor was taken from a man aged 40-49 years with acute or convalescent COVID-19. As DNA, the CDR3 is TGTGCCAGCAGCGCTCAAAGCCAAACTAGGGAGCAGTTCTTC. Its protein product is CASSAQSQTREQFF. Based on the CDR3 plus reference TRBV9 and TRBJ2-1, the full variable domain is DSGVTQTPKHLITATGQRVTLRCSPRSGDLSVYWYQQSLDQGLQFLIQYYNGEERAKGNILERFSAQQFPDLHSELNLSSLELGDSALYFCASSAQSQTREQFFGPGTRLTVL.